This TCR beta chain was profiled in a study of Ad26.COV2.S vaccination and SARS-CoV-2 variants. The repertoire was sequenced with immunoSEQ multiplex PCR; TCRdb's copy has only in-frame clones and lacks some. The sample records roughly 300,000 clones, 88% being singletons. Trimming removed 7 bases at V and 0 bases at J, with 6 bases between. Looked up from germline, CDR1 is LNHDA and CDR2 is SQIVND (reference sequence). CDR3 length: 12 amino acids. Study findings and constraints: There was a possibility that the TCR breadth and depth analyses underestimated total T cell responses.

This clone appeared a few times. Antigen: not known. The treatment here: 15 to 20 received Ad26.COV2.S at low or high dose, single or two shots; 5 received placebo; per-sample allocation not given. Collection of the samples took place on day 63 after the first injection of vaccine or placebo. This chain joins TRBV19 and TRBJ1-1; D ambiguous. The source was peripheral blood, collected in a trial of Ad26.COV2.S vaccine versus placebo. The sequence derives from a person between 18 and 65 years old who received the Ad26.COV2.S COVID-19 vaccine or a placebo. The CDR3 DNA is TGTGCCAGTAACTATATGAACACTGAAGCTTTCTTT. This sequence encodes CASNYMNTEAFF.